The 19 T cell receptor beta chains below all came from one sample that was sequenced in a study of blood T cell repertoires in COVID-19. Only in-frame clones appear in the TCRdb table, and some are missing; sequencing was by immunoSEQ multiplex PCR. The sample has 150,000 to 200,000 clones, 85% to 90% seen once. The source material was peripheral blood. The source is a person aged 70 to 85 with COVID-19, enrolled during active disease.

This sequence joins TRBV11-2 and TRBJ1-5; D possibly corresponds to TRBD1 (5 bases). This CDR3 is built from 15 residues. Germline V gene lookup returns CDR1 SGHAT and CDR2 FQNNGV. V shed 3 bases and J shed 3 bases, with 12 bases lying between them. Here the CDR3 DNA reads TGTGCCAGCAGCTTGGGTACAGGCGTCAATCAGCCCCAGCATTTT. Translated, it gives CASSLGTGVNQPQHF. Filled out from reference TRBV11-2 and TRBJ1-5, the complete variable domain reads EAGVAQSPRYKIIEKRQSVAFWCNPISGHATLYWYQQILGQGPKLLIQFQNNGVVDDSQLPKDRFSAERLKGVDSTLKIQPAKLEDSAVYLCASSLGTGVNQPQHFGDGTRLSIL.

This sequence joins TRBV19 and TRBJ1-2; no definite D call. Germline loops: CDR1 LNHDA, CDR2 SQIVND (reference sequence). V lost 3 bases and J lost 5, with 4 bases in between. The CDR3 spans 11 residues. The CDR3 is CASSMEYGYTF. The DNA for the CDR3 is TGTGCCAGTAGTATGGAGTATGGCTACACCTTC.

CDR3 residues: CASSPQGAGGPGELFF. For the CDR3, the DNA is TGTGCCAGCAGCCCCCAGGGGGCAGGGGGCCCCGGGGAGCTGTTTTTT. The chain carries TRBV11-1 and TRBJ2-2, with TRBD1 matching over 8 bases. Germline CDR1 is SGHAT and CDR2 is FQDESV (reference sequence). This CDR3 is 16 amino acids long. V lost 5 bases, J lost 6 bases, and 11 bases stayed unmatched.

The DNA for the CDR3 is TGTGCCAGCAGTTACGCCAACAGGGAGCCCAGCTATGGCTACACCTTC. Protein: CASSYANREPSYGYTF. The V call is TRBV6-5, the J call TRBJ1-2, with D maybe TRBD1 (6 bases). V was cut by 2 bases and J by 4 bases, with 17 bases left in between. The germline gives CDR1 MNHEY, CDR2 SVGAGI. This CDR3 comprises 16 residues.

The chain carries TRBV7-6 and TRBJ1-4; possible D gene TRBD1, 5 bases. The germline V gene encodes CDR1 SGHVS and CDR2 FNYEAQ. V was cut by 1 base and J by 4 bases, with 10 bases left in between. The CDR3 spans 15 residues. The CDR3 coding sequence is TGTGCCAGCAGCTTAGTTGGGACTGGTAATGAAAAACTGTTTTTT. This sequence encodes CASSLVGTGNEKLFF.

This chain connects TRBV12-3 or TRBV12-4 to TRBJ1-4, with D hard to call. The CDR3 sequence is 13 residues long. Between the trimmed V and J ends, which lost 4 bases and 10 bases, there was a span of 13 bases. CDR3 sequence (DNA): TGTGCCAGCAGTTCCTCGGGTGGTAGAAAACTGTTTTTT. Amino acids: CASSSSGGRKLFF.

CDR3 nucleotide sequence: TGTGCCAGCAGCTTTCTAGCGGGAACATACAATGAGCAGTTCTTC. Translation: CASSFLAGTYNEQFF. V gene TRBV11-2 combines with J gene TRBJ2-1; TRBD2 aligns across 9 bases. Germline-derived CDR1 and CDR2 are SGHAT and FQNNGV. The CDR3 extends over 15 amino acids. Losses at the gene ends were 3 bases for V and 4 bases for J; bases not matched to a gene: 4.

This clone appeared a few times. The J gene is TRBJ2-3, the V gene TRBV15, with D possibly TRBD2 on 6 matching bases. This CDR3 comprises 14 residues. Trimming pared 1 base from V and 6 bases from J, leaving 11 bases between. Germline CDR1 is LNHNV and CDR2 is YYDKDF (reference sequence). The CDR3 region is CATSRAAGTDTQYF. CDR3 DNA: TGTGCCACCAGCAGAGCTGCGGGGACGGATACGCAGTATTTT. The whole variable domain, remainder taken from reference TRBV15 and TRBJ2-3, is DAMVIQNPRYQVTQFGKPVTLSCSQTLNHNVMYWYQQKSSQAPKLLFHYYDKDFNNEADTPDNFQSRRPNTSFCFLDIRSPGLGDTAMYLCATSRAAGTDTQYFGPGTRLTVL.

In its sample, this clone was seen a few times. The gene calls are TRBV5-1 and TRBJ2-2; the D is unclear. The CDR3 has 13 amino acids. V gave up 4 bases and J gave up 5 bases, with 9 bases separating them. Germline V lookup: CDR1 SGHRS, CDR2 YFSETQ. CDR3 protein: CASSLLFTGELFF. As DNA, the CDR3 is TGCGCCAGCAGCCTCCTTTTTACCGGGGAGCTGTTTTTT.

The J gene is TRBJ1-6, the V gene TRBV14; 7 bases fit TRBD1. V was pared by 1 base and J by 7 bases, with 4 bases of the junction left unmatched. The CDR3 contains 15 residues. CDR1 SGHDN and CDR2 FVKESK come from the germline V gene. DNA for the CDR3: TGTGCCAGCAGCCAAGGACAGGGTTTCAATTCACCCCTCCACTTT. Amino acid sequence: CASSQGQGFNSPLHF.

CDR3 bases: TGTGCCAGCAGCGTAGCTACGCGATGGGGCGGGACTCCCACCGGGGAGCTGTTTTTT. As protein: CASSVATRWGGTPTGELFF. The rearrangement joins TRBV9 to TRBJ2-2, with D maybe TRBD2 (6 bases). Trimming shortened V by 0 bases and J by 4 bases, and 22 bases separated the two germline ends. The CDR3 spans 19 residues. Germline CDR1 and CDR2: SGDLS and YYNGEE. The whole variable domain, filled in from reference TRBV9 and TRBJ2-2, reads DSGVTQTPKHLITATGQRVTLRCSPRSGDLSVYWYQQSLDQGLQFLIQYYNGEERAKGNILERFSAQQFPDLHSELNLSSLELGDSALYFCASSVATRWGGTPTGELFFGEGSRLTVL.

This chain links TRBV15 with TRBJ2-7; 9 bases line up with TRBD2. The CDR3 covers 13 residues. With V trimmed by 8 bases and J by 6 bases, 8 bases remained unmatched. CDR1 is LNHNV and CDR2 is YYDKDF in the germline V gene (reference sequence). CDR3 DNA: TGTGCCACCCAAGGTAGCGGGAGTTCCGAGCAGTACTTC. Residues: CATQGSGSSEQYF.

V and J are TRBV7-8 and TRBJ2-2, with D possibly matching TRBD1 (5 bases). In germline, CDR1 is SGHVS, CDR2 FQNEAQ. V lost 7 bases and J 5 bases, leaving 17 bases between the germline ends. CDR3 length: 15 residues. The CDR3 DNA follows: TGTGCCAGCAACCCTGGGGCGTCTGGGACCGGGGAGCTGTTTTTT. Its protein is CASNPGASGTGELFF.

The chain joins TRBV28 to TRBJ1-2; D not resolved. Germline CDR1 reads MDHEN; CDR2 reads SYDVKM. The V end was cut by 8 bases, the J end by 3 bases, with 13 bases between. The CDR3 sequence is 13 residues long. CDR3 sequence: CASFSRSYYGYTF. The CDR3 coding sequence is TGTGCCAGCTTTTCCCGGAGCTACTATGGCTACACCTTC.

V gene TRBV6-5 combines with J gene TRBJ1-1; D gene unclear. CDR1 MNHEY and CDR2 SVGAGI come from the germline V gene. V was pared by 1 base and J by 6 bases, with 12 bases between. This CDR3 comprises 14 residues. CDR3 amino acids: CASSYLSRRAEAFF. The CDR3 bases are TGTGCCAGCAGTTACTTGAGCCGGAGGGCTGAAGCTTTCTTT.

The genes are TRBV6-4 and TRBJ2-1; the match to TRBD1 covers 8 bases. The CDR3 has 15 amino acids. V gave up 2 bases and J gave up 12 bases; unmatched junction bases: 12. Germline V gene sequence: CDR1 MRHNA, CDR2 SNTAGT. This CDR3 is CASSDQNGGQGRQFF. The CDR3 nucleotides read TGTGCCAGCAGTGACCAGAACGGAGGACAGGGCCGGCAGTTCTTC.

The chain carries TRBV6-6 and TRBJ1-1; D is possibly TRBD1 (6 bases). Trimming took off 5 bases at V and 0 bases at J, with 13 bases between the two ends. Germline-derived CDR1 and CDR2 are MNHNY and SVGAGI (reference sequence). This CDR3 has 15 residues. This CDR3 is CASSNKQGMNTEAFF. The CDR3 nucleotides are TGTGCCAGCAGTAACAAACAGGGTATGAACACTGAAGCTTTCTTT.

The rearrangement links TRBV7-6 to TRBJ2-7; 8 bases fit TRBD2. Germline V gene sequence: CDR1 SGHVS, CDR2 FNYEAQ. This CDR3 is 16 amino acids long. V lost 2 bases to trimming and J lost 2 bases; unmatched junction nucleotides: 8. The CDR3 here is CASSLIVGLVPYEQYF. The DNA of the CDR3 is TGTGCCAGCAGCTTAATCGTGGGACTAGTCCCCTACGAGCAGTACTTC.

The chain has TRBV5-4 and TRBJ1-2; 7 bases line up with TRBD1. The CDR3 runs to 15 residues. V lost 0 bases and J lost 4; bases outside the gene matches: 6. Germline CDR1 is SGHNT and CDR2 is YYREEE (reference sequence). The CDR3 here is CASSLGKGAVYGYTF. Here the CDR3 DNA reads TGTGCCAGCAGCTTGGGTAAGGGGGCGGTCTATGGCTACACCTTC. Complete variable domain (other parts from reference TRBV5-4 and TRBJ1-2): ETGVTQSPTHLIKTRGQQVTLRCSSQSGHNTVSWYQQALGQGPQFIFQYYREEENGRGNFPPRFSGLQFPNYSSELNVNALELDDSALYLCASSLGKGAVYGYTFGSGTRLTVV.